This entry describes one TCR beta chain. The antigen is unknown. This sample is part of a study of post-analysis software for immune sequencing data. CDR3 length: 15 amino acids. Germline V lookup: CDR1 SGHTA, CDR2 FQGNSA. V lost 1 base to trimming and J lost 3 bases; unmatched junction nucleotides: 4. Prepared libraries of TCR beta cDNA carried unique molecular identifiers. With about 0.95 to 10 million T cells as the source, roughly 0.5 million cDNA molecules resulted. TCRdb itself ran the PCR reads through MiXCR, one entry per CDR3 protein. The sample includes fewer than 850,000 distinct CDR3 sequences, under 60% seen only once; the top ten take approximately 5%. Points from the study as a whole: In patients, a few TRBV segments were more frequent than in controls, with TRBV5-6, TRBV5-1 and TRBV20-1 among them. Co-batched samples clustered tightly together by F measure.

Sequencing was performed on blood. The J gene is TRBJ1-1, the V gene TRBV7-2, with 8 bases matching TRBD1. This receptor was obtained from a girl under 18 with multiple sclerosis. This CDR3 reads CASSLGTGPHTEAFF. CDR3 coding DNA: TGTGCCAGCAGCTTAGGGACAGGGCCCCACACTGAAGCTTTCTTT.